These 6 T cell receptor beta chains were all obtained from the same sample, sequenced in a study of PD-L1 blockade in urothelial cancer. Here immunoSEQ multiplex PCR was the method, and the copy in TCRdb shows in-frame clones only, minus some. The sample gives about 700 clones, 40% of which show up once; 14% is in the top ten. Sequenced material: tumor tissue, taken before atezolizumab (anti-PD-L1) treatment. These receptors originate from an older man with urothelial cancer.

This clone has a handful of counts. This chain joins TRBV9 and TRBJ2-5, with a weak D call TRBD2 (6 bases). The V and J ends lost 5 bases and 1 base respectively, with 9 bases between them. There are 13 residues in the CDR3. The germline V gene has CDR1 SGDLS and CDR2 YYNGEE. CDR3 amino acids: CASRSAGQETQYF. The CDR3 DNA sequence: TGTGCCAGCAGGTCAGCGGGCCAAGAGACCCAGTACTTC.

The rearrangement links TRBV5-1 to TRBJ2-7; D gene unclear. The ends were cut back, 0 bases at V and 7 bases at J, with 14 bases in the middle. CDR1 and CDR2 (germline): SGHRS, YFSETQ. This CDR3 contains 14 residues. In nucleotides, the CDR3 is TGCGCCAGCAGCTTGGGAGAGTCCTACGAAGAGCAGTACTTC. Its protein is CASSLGESYEEQYF.

The chain carries TRBV30 and TRBJ1-1; no clear D. This CDR3 has 14 residues. Germline CDR1 GTSNPN, CDR2 SVGIG (reference sequence). With 4 bases removed from V and 0 bases from J, the gap between germline ends came to 12 bases. The CDR3 loop is CAWIRISLNTEAFF. The CDR3 DNA sequence: TGTGCCTGGATCAGAATATCGTTGAACACTGAAGCTTTCTTT.

As regards this clone: One junction end does not reproduce the germline sequence, and a read error may be involved. The rearrangement uses TRBV27 and TRBJ1-5, with D tentatively TRBD1 (5 bases). This CDR3 spans 14 amino acids. Germline V gives CDR1 MNHEY, CDR2 SMNVEV (reference sequence). The CDR3 region is CATSGGDWSQPQHF. The CDR3 DNA reads TGTGCCACCAGTGGGGGAGACTGGTCTCAGCCCCAGCATTTT.

The V and J genes are TRBV11-3 and TRBJ1-2; TRBD1 is a possible D gene (6 bases). V was cut by 4 bases and J by 6 bases, with 18 bases left in between. The length of the CDR3 is 15 residues. Germline values: CDR1 SGHNT, CDR2 YENEEA. The CDR3 DNA sequence: TGTGCCAGCAGCTCAGGGGCAGCCCCTTTGAATGGCTACACCTTC. Amino acid sequence: CASSSGAAPLNGYTF. Full variable domain (rest looked up from reference TRBV11-3 and TRBJ1-2): EAGVVQSPRYKIIEKKQPVAFWCNPISGHNTLYWYLQNLGQGPELLIRYENEEAVDDSQLPKDRFSAERLKGVDSTLKIQPAELGDSAVYLCASSSGAAPLNGYTFGSGTRLTVV.

There are a few counts of this clone. The CDR3 coding sequence is TGTGCCAGCAGGAAAGGCGAGGTTGGCAATCAGCCCCAGCATTTT. Its protein product is CASRKGEVGNQPQHF. The chain is built from TRBV6-4 and TRBJ1-5; D uncertain. This CDR3 region has 15 residues. The V end lost 6 bases, the J end lost 2 bases, and 14 bases lay between the germline ends. Germline-derived CDR1 and CDR2 are MRHNA and SNTAGT.